These 4 T cell receptor beta chains came from one sample sequenced in a study of blood T cell repertoires in COVID-19. Using immunoSEQ multiplex PCR, the repertoire was profiled, and TCRdb retains in-frame clones only, with some absent. Among some 130,000 clones listed, about 87% were seen once. The material sequenced was peripheral blood. These receptors all come from a man in his forties or fifties with acute or convalescent COVID-19.

V and J are TRBV9 and TRBJ1-2, with 9 bases that match TRBD1. Germline lookup yields CDR1 SGDLS and CDR2 YYNGEE. V shed 3 bases and J 8 bases; nucleotides not matched to a gene: 5. There are 13 residues in the CDR3. The CDR3 spells CASSAQGAWGYTF. The CDR3 nucleotides are TGTGCCAGCAGCGCACAGGGGGCGTGGGGCTACACCTTC.

Only one count was recorded for this clone. The chain carries TRBV28 and TRBJ2-7; D is perhaps TRBD2 (6 bases). V lost 7 bases to trimming and J lost 2 bases, with 15 bases between them. CDR1 and CDR2 (germline): MDHEN, SYDVKM. The CDR3 spans 14 residues. CDR3 DNA sequence: TGTGCCAGCACGAGGGGCGGGATCCCCTACGAGCAGTACTTC. Encoded protein: CASTRGGIPYEQYF.

The rearrangement uses TRBV28 and TRBJ2-7; D is perhaps TRBD2 (6 bases). The V gene lost 3 bases and the J gene lost 3 bases, with 12 bases spanning the gap. The V gene's germline CDR1 is MDHEN and CDR2 SYDVKM. This CDR3 is built from 14 residues. The CDR3 sequence is CASSLEGLVYEQYF. DNA for the CDR3: TGTGCCAGCAGTTTGGAGGGGCTAGTCTACGAGCAGTACTTC. Variable domain in full (rest from reference TRBV28 and TRBJ2-7): DVKVTQSSRYLVKRTGEKVFLECVQDMDHENMFWYRQDPGLGLRLIYFSYDVKMKEKGDIPEGYSVSREKKERFSLILESASTNQTSMYLCASSLEGLVYEQYFGPGTRLTVT.

The V call is TRBV7-9, the J call TRBJ2-7; D remains ambiguous. The germline gives CDR1 SEHNR, CDR2 FQNEAQ (reference sequence). The length of the CDR3 is 15 residues. Trimming removed 1 base from V and 2 bases from J, with 12 bases in between. The CDR3 loop reads CASSLEAAETYEQYF. The CDR3 region has the DNA TGTGCCAGCAGCTTAGAGGCGGCGGAGACCTACGAGCAGTACTTC.